A single sample is the source of the 28 T cell receptor beta chains below, sequenced in a study of T cells after yellow fever vaccination. TCRdb re-analysed the 5' RACE reads in MiXCR, keeping a single row per CDR3 protein. Of about 4,600 distinct CDR3 sequences in the sample, 3% to 4.5% are singletons; the top ten hold roughly three fifths. The sequencing here drew on PBMCs, either bulk or a sorted T-cell subset (CD4+, CD8+, memory, or dextramer-sorted; not recorded which), taken 15 days after the yellow fever booster vaccination. These receptors were obtained from a man in his thirties or forties who received the YFV17D yellow fever vaccine.

Comments on this clonotype: This sequence may be a read error, since a much larger clone differs from it by one base. The J gene is TRBJ2-3, the V gene TRBV5-4; no clear D. Trimming took off 4 bases at V and 0 bases at J, with 12 bases between the two ends. CDR1 and CDR2 (germline): SGHNT, YYREEE (reference sequence). The CDR3 is made up of 15 amino acids. CDR3 DNA: TGTGCCAGCAGCCACTACACGAAGAGCACAGATACGCAGTATTTT. As protein: CASSHYTKSTDTQYF. The full variable domain, its missing parts supplied by reference TRBV5-4 and TRBJ2-3, is ETGVTQSPTHLIKTRGQQVTLRCSSQSGHNTVSWYQQALGQGPQFIFQYYREEENGRGNFPPRFSGLQFPNYSSELNVNALELDDSALYLCASSHYTKSTDTQYFGPGTRLTVL.

This clonotype has ten or more counts. One junction end disagrees with the germline gene, perhaps due to a read error. CDR3 protein: CASSVGTGSFNEQFF. The CDR3 DNA reads TGTGCCAGCAGCGTCGGGACAGGTTCCTTCAATGAGCAGTTCTTC. The chain links TRBV9 to TRBJ2-1; 8 bases are shared with TRBD1. The CDR3 loop spans 15 amino acids. Germline V gene data show CDR1 as SGDLS and CDR2 as YYNGEE. Filled out from reference TRBV9 and TRBJ2-1, the complete variable domain reads DSGVTQTPKHLITATGQRVTLRCSPRSGDLSVYWYQQSLDQGLQFLIQYYNGEERAKGNILERFSAQQFPDLHSELNLSSLELGDSALYFCASSVGTGSFNEQFFGPGTRLTVL.

In its sample, this clonotype is medium-sized. This chain uses TRBV20-1 with TRBJ2-2; D remains unclear. With 1 base removed from V and 0 bases from J, the gap between germline ends came to 6 bases. CDR3 length equals 14 residues. Per the germline V gene, CDR1 is DFQATT and CDR2 is SNEGSKA (reference sequence). The CDR3 here is CSARGATNTGELFF. The CDR3 bases are TGCAGTGCTAGAGGGGCGACGAACACCGGGGAGCTGTTTTTT.

Sample share makes this clonotype medium-sized. The chain employs TRBV6-1 and TRBJ2-5; 12 bases are shared with TRBD2. Germline V gene data show CDR1 as MNHNS and CDR2 as SASEGT. With V trimmed by 6 bases and J by 5 bases, 10 bases remained unmatched. This CDR3 has 16 amino acids. The CDR3 protein is CASRNPSGRGWETQYF. The CDR3 coding sequence is TGTGCCAGCAGAAACCCTAGCGGGAGGGGATGGGAGACCCAGTACTTC.

By share, this clonotype ranks as medium-sized. This sequence joins TRBV12-3 or TRBV12-4 and TRBJ2-3; 9 bases agree with TRBD1. CDR3 length equals 11 residues. This chain's CDR3 is CGTGESHTQYF. As DNA, the CDR3 is TGTGGGACAGGGGAAAGTCATACGCAGTATTTT.

This clonotype has ten or more counts. V gene TRBV20-1 combines with J gene TRBJ1-4, with D unresolved. CDR1 and CDR2 (germline): DFQATT, SNEGSKA (reference sequence). The V end was cut by 4 bases, the J end by 2 bases, with 17 bases between. The CDR3 consists of 16 residues. The CDR3 sequence is CSATKDQRITNEKLFF. The DNA of the CDR3 is TGCAGTGCTACAAAGGACCAGAGAATTACTAATGAAAAACTGTTTTTT.

This clonotype was found many times. V and J are TRBV5-4 and TRBJ2-5; the match to TRBD2 covers 8 bases. From germline, CDR1 is SGHNT and CDR2 YYREEE (reference sequence). This CDR3 has 16 amino acids. V shed 9 bases and J 5 bases; nucleotides not matched to a gene: 18. The CDR3 bases are TGTGCCATCCGGCAAGGGGCAGTAGCGGGACATGAGACCCAGTACTTC. Translated: CAIRQGAVAGHETQYF.

This clonotype is medium-sized. V and J are TRBV6-5 and TRBJ2-3; TRBD1 aligns across 7 bases. V shed 2 bases, J shed 1 base, and the junction held 3 bases outside the gene matches. The CDR3 covers 15 residues. Germline assignment: CDR1 MNHEY and CDR2 SVGAGI. The CDR3 DNA reads as TGTGCCAGCAGTTACACAGGGGTACGCACAGATACGCAGTATTTT. As protein: CASSYTGVRTDTQYF.

There are many counts of this clonotype. The gene calls are TRBV20-1 and TRBJ2-1; maybe TRBD2 (6 bases). The CDR3 totals 15 residues. V was clipped by 1 base and J by 4 bases, with 14 bases between them. Germline lookup yields CDR1 DFQATT and CDR2 SNEGSKA (reference sequence). The CDR3 reads CSARGLVDKYNEQFF. CDR3 coding DNA: TGCAGTGCTAGAGGACTAGTTGACAAGTACAATGAGCAGTTCTTC.

This clonotype was seen a few times. The chain has TRBV20-1 and TRBJ1-4; the match to TRBD1 covers 9 bases. The ends lost 7 bases at V and 5 bases at J; junction bases unmatched: 14. Per germline, CDR1 DFQATT and CDR2 SNEGSKA (reference sequence). This CDR3 is 16 amino acids long. The CDR3 region is CSGTGTGQVTNEKLFF. In DNA form, the CDR3 reads TGCAGTGGGACCGGGACAGGGCAAGTCACAAATGAAAAACTGTTTTTT.

This clonotype is medium-sized in the sample. This chain uses TRBV29-1 with TRBJ2-1; TRBD2 matches 13 bases. The V gene end was trimmed by 4 bases and the J gene end by 4 bases; junction bases not matched to a gene: 4. This CDR3 spans 15 amino acids. Germline CDR1 is SQVTM and CDR2 is ANQGSEA. The CDR3 protein is CSVGGTSGIYNEQFF. As DNA, the CDR3 is TGCAGCGTTGGGGGGACTAGCGGGATATACAATGAGCAGTTCTTC.

This clonotype was observed at least ten times. The chain uses TRBV19 and TRBJ2-1, with 8 nucleotides matching TRBD2. The CDR3 has 17 amino acids. J lost 2 bases, V lost 1 base, and 7 bases had no gene match. Germline loops: CDR1 LNHDA, CDR2 SQIVND (reference sequence). Written as DNA, the CDR3 is TGTGCCAGTAGTATAGTTGGGCTAGCGGGTCCCTACAATGAGCAGTTCTTC. Residues: CASSIVGLAGPYNEQFF. Using reference TRBV19 and TRBJ2-1 for the parts outside the CDR3, the full variable domain is DGGITQSPKYLFRKEGQNVTLSCEQNLNHDAMYWYRQDPGQGLRLIYYSQIVNDFQKGDIAEGYSVSREKKESFPLTVTSAQKNPTAFYLCASSIVGLAGPYNEQFFGPGTRLTVL.

This clonotype has more than one count but fewer than ten. A read error may be the cause here, since a much bigger clone is one base away. The chain recombines TRBV3-1 with TRBJ2-1, with D perhaps given as TRBD1 or TRBD2 (5 bases each). CDR1 is LGHDT and CDR2 is YNNKEL in the germline V gene (reference sequence). The length of the CDR3 is 17 residues. CDR3 in DNA: TGTGCCACCAGCCAAGGGGCTAGCCCGGGACCCTACAATGAGCAGTTCTTC. This codes for CATSQGASPGPYNEQFF.

In this sample, this clonotype turned up many times. The chain recombines TRBV18 with TRBJ2-7; 9 nucleotides align to TRBD1. Germline CDR1 is KGHSH and CDR2 is LQKENI. CDR3 length: 14 residues. J lost 4 bases, V lost 3 bases, and 4 bases had no gene match. CDR3 coding DNA: TGTGCCAGCTCACCTACCGGGACAGGGTACGAGCAGTACTTC. This sequence encodes CASSPTGTGYEQYF.

In its sample, this clonotype was seen many times. The chain links TRBV5-8 to TRBJ2-4; TRBD2 agrees at 11 bases. With V trimmed by 0 bases and J by 7 bases, 0 bases remained unmatched. Looked up from germline, CDR1 is SGHTS and CDR2 is YDEGEE. The CDR3 spans 14 residues. The CDR3 region has the DNA TGTGCCAGCAGCTTGGTAGCGGGAGGGAACATTCAGTACTTC. Translated: CASSLVAGGNIQYF.

Many counts were recorded for this clonotype. The chain links TRBV10-3 to TRBJ2-1; TRBD1 agrees at 8 bases. In germline, CDR1 is ENHRY, CDR2 SYGVKD. Unmatched junction bases numbered 7, after V lost 10 bases and J lost 8 bases. The CDR3 spans 12 residues. The CDR3 sequence is CAKWTGSHEQFF. The CDR3 DNA reads as TGTGCCAAATGGACAGGGAGTCATGAGCAGTTCTTC.

This clonotype is judged medium-sized. The chain recombines TRBV7-7 with TRBJ2-3; 7 bases are a match to TRBD2. The junction had 11 bases not matched to a gene; V was cut back by 5 bases and J by 6 bases. CDR1 is SSHAT, CDR2 FNYEAQ, per germline (reference sequence). The CDR3 runs 15 residues. The CDR3 DNA follows: TGTGCCAGCAGCACCGGCCTAGCGGCAGGGGATACGCAGTATTTT. Amino acid sequence: CASSTGLAAGDTQYF.

There are many counts of this clonotype. The CDR3 sequence is CASSPQGGSSYEQYF. Here the CDR3 DNA reads TGTGCCAGCAGCCCCCAGGGCGGGTCCTCCTACGAGCAGTACTTC. V is TRBV4-2 and J is TRBJ2-7; D possibly matches TRBD1 or TRBD2 (5 bases each). The CDR3 extends over 15 amino acids. Trimming cost V 4 bases and J 0 bases, with 13 bases left between them. Germline CDR1 is LGHNA and CDR2 is YNFKEQ.

Many counts were recorded for this clonotype. V gene TRBV2 combines with J gene TRBJ2-7, with 8 positions matching TRBD2. CDR1 is SNHLY, CDR2 FYNNEI, per germline. This CDR3 has 14 residues. Trimming cost V 5 bases and J 5 bases; bases outside gene matches: 8. The CDR3 sequence is CASSPGRVSDEQYF. In DNA form, the CDR3 reads TGTGCCAGCAGTCCCGGGAGGGTGAGCGACGAGCAGTACTTC.

This clonotype was picked up many times. The genes are TRBV10-3 and TRBJ2-7; either TRBD1 or TRBD2 may fit D (6 bases each). CDR1 and CDR2 (germline): ENHRY, SYGVKD. This CDR3 is built from 15 residues. V dropped 1 base and J dropped 0 bases, with 10 bases sitting between them. CDR3 region: CAISEYGGDSYEQYF. In nucleotides, the CDR3 is TGTGCCATCAGTGAGTACGGGGGCGACTCCTACGAGCAGTACTTC.

There are many counts of this clonotype. The chain joins TRBV7-9 to TRBJ2-4; D assignment may be TRBD1 or TRBD2 (6 bases each). This CDR3 has 14 residues. Trimming stripped 3 bases from V and 8 bases from J, with 14 bases between. Germline V CDR1 and CDR2: SEHNR, FQNEAQ (reference sequence). The CDR3 spells CASSFTGAVDIQYF. The CDR3 DNA reads TGTGCCAGCAGCTTTACGGGGGCGGTAGACATTCAGTACTTC.

This clonotype has a count of ten or more. The chain has TRBV3-1 and TRBJ2-3, with 10 bases that match TRBD2. Trimming took 2 bases from V and 0 from J; bases not matched to a gene: 2. Germline-derived CDR1 and CDR2 are LGHDT and YNNKEL (reference sequence). The CDR3 has 16 amino acids. The CDR3 protein is CASSQMTSGSTDTQYF. DNA for the CDR3: TGTGCCAGCAGCCAAATGACTAGCGGGAGCACAGATACGCAGTATTTT.

This clonotype was detected ten times or more. The rearrangement links TRBV7-2 to TRBJ2-6; D possibly matches TRBD1 or TRBD2 (6 bases each). The CDR3 is made up of 15 amino acids. The germline V gene encodes CDR1 SGHTA and CDR2 FQGNSA. V lost 11 bases and J lost 3, with 17 bases in between. For the CDR3, the DNA is TGTGCCTTGAAGGGGGGAAAGCATGGGGCCAACGTCCTGACTTTC. This encodes CALKGGKHGANVLTF.

At least ten counts were recorded for this clonotype. The J gene is TRBJ2-7, the V gene TRBV6-5, with 10 bases aligning to TRBD2. V lost 6 bases to trimming and J lost 1 base; unmatched junction nucleotides: 9. This CDR3 is 16 amino acids long. Germline V gene lookup returns CDR1 MNHEY and CDR2 SVGAGI. In nucleotides, the CDR3 is TGTGCCAGCAGCCACCGGGGTAGCGGGAGGTCCTACGAGCAGTACTTC. It is translated as CASSHRGSGRSYEQYF.

This clonotype is medium-sized by share. The genes are TRBV7-2 and TRBJ2-5, with 9 positions matching TRBD2. This CDR3 contains 16 residues. CDR1 and CDR2 from the germline V gene are SGHTA and FQGNSA. The junction had 11 bases not matched to a gene; V was cut back by 8 bases and J by 1 base. The CDR3 coding sequence is TGTGCCAGCGGACGGTTACTAGCGGGCCTCCAAGAGACCCAGTACTTC. Translation: CASGRLLAGLQETQYF. Full variable domain (missing parts from reference TRBV7-2 and TRBJ2-5): GAGVSQSPSNKVTEKGKDVELRCDPISGHTALYWYRQSLGQGLEFLIYFQGNSAPDKSGLPSDRFSAERTGGSVSTLTIQRTQQEDSAVYLCASGRLLAGLQETQYFGPGTRLLVL.

This clonotype was seen repeatedly, ten times or more. The chain joins TRBV25-1 to TRBJ2-2, with D unclear. CDR1 is MGHDK and CDR2 is SYGVNS in the germline V gene. The CDR3 contains 13 residues. The V gene lost 8 bases and the J gene lost 7 bases, with 14 bases spanning the gap. This chain's CDR3 is CASVPQDVGELFF. CDR3 DNA sequence: TGTGCCAGCGTACCCCAAGATGTCGGGGAGCTGTTTTTT.

By share of the sample, this clonotype is medium-sized. The rearrangement links TRBV19 to TRBJ2-2, with no clear D. The CDR3 length is 14 residues. Germline V gene lookup returns CDR1 LNHDA and CDR2 SQIVND (reference sequence). V was cut by 2 bases and J by 2 bases, with 6 bases left in between. For the CDR3, the DNA is TGTGCCAGTAGTATAATGGGAAACACCGGGGAGCTGTTTTTT. It specifies CASSIMGNTGELFF.

This clonotype was seen repeatedly, ten times or more. The chain employs TRBV21-1 and TRBJ2-5; whether TRBD1, the table's D call, matches the DNA was not checked. TRBV21-1 is labeled a pseudogene. The CDR3 sequence is 18 residues long. CDR3 region: CASSKNWGVPGSQETQYF. The CDR3 DNA sequence: TGTGCCAGCAGCAAAAACTGGGGGGTGCCAGGGAGCCAAGAGACCCAGTACTTC.